Reported below is one TCR beta chain. Its antigen is unidentified. RNA transcripts were the template for amplifying TCR beta CDR3 regions. The study used the HTBI primer set for a first-round RT-PCR of the TCR CDR3. TCRdb independently ran MiXCR on the multiplex PCR reads; one entry per CDR3 protein. The sample contains 530,000 or so distinct CDR3 sequences, 15% to 20% of which appear only once. The study included ophthalmopathy patients with Clinical Activity Score at least 3, NOSPECS grade at least 4 and duration under 3 months. Each 10 ml fresh peripheral blood draw supplied the PBMCs. The data were obtained in a study of T cells in Graves' hyperthyroidism and ophthalmopathy. Study-level points and caveats: Among thyroid clonotypes expanded above 0.001, most also appeared in blood. Ophthalmopathy, which appeared later, was predicted by the model a median 6.5 months before onset.

The V and J ends lost 1 base and 10 bases respectively, with 17 bases between them. Germline V lookup: CDR1 SGHRS, CDR2 YFSETQ. The CDR3 has 14 residues. This receptor was obtained from a young woman with Graves' ophthalmopathy. The sample consisted of blood. The J gene is TRBJ1-2, the V gene TRBV5-1, with a tentative D call TRBD1 (6 bases). This CDR3 reads CASSLSPQGSDYTF. CDR3 in DNA: TGCGCCAGCAGCTTGTCCCCACAGGGAAGTGACTACACCTTC.